Presented here are 11 T cell receptor beta chains from one specimen sequenced in a study of blood T cell repertoires in COVID-19. Profiling relied on immunoSEQ multiplex PCR, and the TCRdb table lists in-frame clones only, not all of them. The table records under 350,000 clones, 70% to 90% of them present only once. The specimen sequenced was PBMCs or T cells enriched from blood (not recorded which). The origin of the receptors is a woman in her forties with acute COVID-19.

The chain carries TRBV28 and TRBJ2-7, with 9 bases matching TRBD1. Germline V lookup: CDR1 MDHEN, CDR2 SYDVKM. J was trimmed by 1 base and V by 7 bases; bases with no gene match: 17. The CDR3 length is 18 residues. The CDR3 DNA is TGTGCCAGCAATACCGGGACAGGGAAGTATTTTCGGTCCTACGAGCAGTACTTC. This gives the protein CASNTGTGKYFRSYEQYF.

V gene TRBV3-1 (or the pseudogene TRBV3-2) combines with J gene TRBJ2-1; D is unresolved. The germline V and J ends were trimmed by 4 bases and 6 bases, with 16 bases remaining between them. The CDR3 covers 15 residues. Germline-derived CDR1 and CDR2 are LGHDT and YNNKEL (reference sequence). The CDR3 loop is CASSLTSSPGNEQFF. Written as DNA, the CDR3 is TGTGCCAGCAGCCTTACCTCCTCACCCGGCAATGAGCAGTTCTTC.

This chain connects TRBV27 to TRBJ2-2, with D uncertain. The CDR3 is 12 amino acids. V was clipped by 2 bases and J by 6 bases, with 4 bases between them. Germline CDR1 MNHEY, CDR2 SMNVEV (reference sequence). CDR3 sequence reads: CASSLGPGELFF. The CDR3 DNA sequence: TGTGCCAGCAGTTTAGGGCCCGGGGAGCTGTTTTTT.

This rearrangement joins TRBV20-1 to TRBJ2-1; 7 bases map to TRBD2. Germline V gene sequence: CDR1 DFQATT, CDR2 SNEGSKA (reference sequence). The CDR3 is made up of 13 amino acids. Trimming took 3 bases from V and 3 from J; bases not matched to a gene: 2. The CDR3 DNA reads TGCAGTGCTAGTACTAGCGTCTACAATGAGCAGTTCTTC. This sequence encodes CSASTSVYNEQFF.

The J gene is TRBJ2-3, the V gene TRBV20-1; TRBD2 agrees at 9 bases. Trimming took 3 bases from V and 3 from J; bases not matched to a gene: 7. Germline CDR1 is DFQATT and CDR2 is SNEGSKA (reference sequence). The CDR3 is made up of 15 amino acids. CDR3 in amino acids: CSASPVAGATDTQYF. CDR3 nucleotide sequence: TGCAGTGCTAGTCCAGTAGCGGGAGCAACAGATACGCAGTATTTT.

This chain connects TRBV28 to TRBJ1-2, with D hard to call. V shed 2 bases and J shed 2 bases, with 9 bases lying between them. Germline assignment: CDR1 MDHEN and CDR2 SYDVKM. The CDR3 length is 14 residues. CDR3 in DNA: TGTGCCAGCAGTTTAAACGCGGTGAACTATGGCTACACCTTC. Amino acids: CASSLNAVNYGYTF.

This clone was counted a single time. The junction departs from the called germline gene at one end, perhaps through a read error. The chain is built from TRBV11-2 and TRBJ1-5; TRBD1 is a possible D gene (5 bases). CDR1 and CDR2 from the germline V gene are SGHAT and FQNNGV. The CDR3 contains 12 residues. The CDR3 coding sequence is TGTGCTAGCACCAGGGTCTATCAGCCCCAGCATTTT. Encoded protein: CASTRVYQPQHF.

The rearrangement uses TRBV5-4 and TRBJ1-2, with TRBD1 identical over 7 bases. This CDR3 is built from 16 residues. Trimming at V came to 0 bases and at J to 2 bases, leaving 7 bases not matched to a gene. Germline values: CDR1 SGHNT, CDR2 YYREEE (reference sequence). The CDR3 DNA follows: TGTGCCAGCAGCTTGGGTATAGGACAGGCGAACTATGGCTACACCTTC. It codes for CASSLGIGQANYGYTF.

Concerning this clone: A far larger clone is a single base away, which makes a read error likely. Other DNA sequences in this specimen translate into the identical CDR3. V and J are TRBV7-2 and TRBJ1-2, with TRBD1 identical over 7 bases. This CDR3 comprises 13 residues. Looked up from germline, CDR1 is SGHTA and CDR2 is FQGNSA. J gave up 3 bases and V 3 bases, and 1 base lay outside the gene matches. As DNA, the CDR3 is TGTGCCAGCAGCTTGCAGGGGGACTATGGCTACACCTTC. Its translation is CASSLQGDYGYTF.

The chain links TRBV21-1 to TRBJ1-2; the D call in the table, TRBD1, was not verified against the DNA. TRBV21-1 constitutes a pseudogene. This CDR3 contains 17 residues. The CDR3 loop is CASSKTLDSKGGYGYTF. The DNA of the CDR3 is TGTGCCAGCAGCAAAACCTTGGACAGCAAAGGTGGCTATGGCTACACCTTC.

The chain joins TRBV6-6 to TRBJ2-3; D is possibly TRBD2 (7 bases). CDR3 size: 17 residues. Germline V gives CDR1 MNHNY, CDR2 SVGAGI (reference sequence). Trimming took 5 bases from V and 2 from J, leaving 20 bases between them. CDR3 sequence: CASSQKTGGSDTDTQYF. The DNA of the CDR3 is TGTGCCAGCAGTCAAAAGACGGGGGGCTCCGACACAGATACGCAGTATTTT.